This T cell receptor (beta chain) was sequenced in a study of cytomegalovirus exposure and HLA in healthy donors. Comment on this clone: The antigen is undetermined.

CDR1 and CDR2 (germline): LNHDA, SQIVND (reference sequence). The CDR3 covers 14 residues. Primers: 60 Vbeta forward and 13 Jbeta reverse. Clones were read by immunoSEQ multiplex PCR, and TCRdb kept only the in-frame ones, dropping some. This sample has about 250,000 clones; 85% occur once, and the top ten carry 0.24%. Study results and limitations: The authors later found TCR association rates varying by HLA locus, with DRB1 most and HLA-C fewest.

This sequence originates from a girl aged 2 to 9 in good health and CMV-seronegative. J is TRBJ2-5 and V is TRBV19; possibly TRBD1 for D (6 bases). Material: PBMCs. CDR3: CATSGWTEGETQYF. CDR3 DNA: TGTGCAACGAGCGGTTGGACAGAAGGAGAGACCCAGTACTTC.